The 13 T cell receptor beta chains listed next were all sequenced from one sample in a study of T cell responses to AZD1222 COVID-19 vaccine. Only in-frame clones appear in the TCRdb table, and some are missing; sequencing was by immunoSEQ multiplex PCR. The sample has 150,000 to 200,000 clones, 88% seen once. The sequences come from peripheral blood, collected 28 days after the second AZD1222 dose. These receptors were collected from an adult who received the AZD1222 COVID-19 vaccine.

This chain uses TRBV9 with TRBJ2-2; D call uncertain. V was trimmed by 3 bases and J by 4 bases, leaving 4 bases between them. The CDR3 runs 12 residues. Germline lookup yields CDR1 SGDLS and CDR2 YYNGEE. CDR3 in amino acids: CASSDRTGELFF. The CDR3 DNA reads as TGTGCCAGCAGCGACCGCACCGGGGAGCTGTTTTTT.

This chain uses TRBV30 with TRBJ1-2; D unclear. CDR1 and CDR2 (germline): GTSNPN, SVGIG (reference sequence). This CDR3 region has 12 residues. Trimming pared 2 bases from V and 8 bases from J, leaving 12 bases between. The CDR3 sequence is CAWSPEFGGYTF. The DNA of the CDR3 is TGTGCCTGGAGTCCGGAGTTTGGGGGCTACACCTTC.

The chain has TRBV4-3 and TRBJ1-1; D possibly corresponds to TRBD1 (6 bases). The CDR3 runs 16 residues. CDR1 LGHNA and CDR2 YSLEER come from the germline V gene. V lost 1 base and J 0 bases, leaving 12 bases between the germline ends. DNA for the CDR3: TGCGCCAGCAGCCAAGGGGTAGGACAGATGAACACTGAAGCTTTCTTT. This encodes CASSQGVGQMNTEAFF.

The J gene is TRBJ2-1, the V gene TRBV6-5; possibly TRBD2 for D (6 bases). Trimming stripped 9 bases from V and 8 bases from J, with 23 bases between. CDR1 and CDR2 (germline): MNHEY, SVGAGI. The CDR3 is 15 amino acids. CDR3 protein: CASTPPAAGSYEQFF. The CDR3 DNA reads TGTGCCAGTACACCCCCGGCGGCGGGGTCGTATGAGCAGTTCTTC.

The rearrangement links TRBV19 to TRBJ1-2; D not certain. CDR3 length equals 15 residues. V shed 4 bases and J shed 6 bases, with 18 bases lying between them. Germline values: CDR1 LNHDA, CDR2 SQIVND (reference sequence). CDR3 residues: CASSRRAGSGDGYTF. CDR3 in DNA: TGTGCCAGTAGTAGACGCGCGGGGTCAGGAGATGGCTACACCTTC. The whole variable domain, remainder taken from reference TRBV19 and TRBJ1-2, is DGGITQSPKYLFRKEGQNVTLSCEQNLNHDAMYWYRQDPGQGLRLIYYSQIVNDFQKGDIAEGYSVSREKKESFPLTVTSAQKNPTAFYLCASSRRAGSGDGYTFGSGTRLTVV.

This clone was counted only a few times. The rearrangement joins TRBV9 to TRBJ2-1; a weak D match, TRBD1 (5 bases). The CDR3 totals 15 residues. Germline CDR1 SGDLS, CDR2 YYNGEE. V was pared by 4 bases and J by 2 bases, with 13 bases between. The CDR3 region is CASSTSRVAYNEQFF. The CDR3 DNA sequence: TGTGCCAGCAGCACCTCCAGGGTAGCCTACAATGAGCAGTTCTTC.

This chain connects TRBV7-8 to TRBJ2-7; D is unclear. The V and J ends lost 0 bases and 1 base respectively, with 10 bases between them. Germline CDR1 is SGHVS and CDR2 is FQNEAQ. The CDR3 covers 15 residues. CDR3 sequence: CASSLAPIGSYEQYF. The CDR3 DNA follows: TGTGCCAGCAGCTTAGCCCCTATTGGGTCCTACGAGCAGTACTTC.

The rearrangement joins TRBV11-2 to TRBJ2-5; D is uncertain. Germline values: CDR1 SGHAT, CDR2 FQNNGV. CDR3 length: 13 residues. Trimming pared 4 bases from V and 5 bases from J, leaving 11 bases between. The CDR3 region is CASSSIRLETQYF. The CDR3 DNA reads TGTGCCAGCAGCTCGATTCGGTTGGAGACCCAGTACTTC.

The rearrangement uses TRBV5-5 and TRBJ1-5, with 7 positions matching TRBD1. Trimming at V came to 0 bases and at J to 0 bases, leaving 9 bases not matched to a gene. The CDR3 totals 18 residues. Looked up from germline, CDR1 is SGHKS and CDR2 is YYEKEE (reference sequence). In nucleotides, the CDR3 is TGTGCCAGCAGCTTGGTGGGACAGAATATAATTAGCAATCAGCCCCAGCATTTT. Translation: CASSLVGQNIISNQPQHF.

The chain has TRBV7-9 and TRBJ2-6; D could derive from TRBD1 or TRBD2 (6 bases each). Germline V lookup: CDR1 SEHNR, CDR2 FQNEAQ (reference sequence). V dropped 4 bases and J dropped 8 bases, with 15 bases sitting between them. The CDR3 is 15 residues long. The CDR3 spells CASSYGGTGTNVLTF. CDR3 DNA sequence: TGTGCCAGCAGCTACGGGGGCACAGGAACCAACGTCCTGACTTTC.

This rearrangement joins TRBV3-1 (or the pseudogene TRBV3-2) to TRBJ1-1, with D unclear. Germline V gives CDR1 LGHDT, CDR2 YNNKEL (reference sequence). Trimming pared 1 base from V and 5 bases from J, leaving 5 bases between. The CDR3 loop spans 12 amino acids. CDR3 sequence (DNA): TGTGCCAGCAGCCAAGGACATACTGAAGCTTTCTTT. Protein sequence: CASSQGHTEAFF.

The chain is built from TRBV10-1 and TRBJ2-1, with D unclear. The CDR3 has 12 residues. Germline CDR1 reads WNHNN; CDR2 reads SYGVQD (reference sequence). V was shortened by 3 bases and J by 5 bases, with 5 bases between the two germline ends. As DNA, the CDR3 is TGCGCCAGCAGTGAACAGAACAATGAGCAGTTCTTC. Its translation is CASSEQNNEQFF.

This chain connects TRBV25-1 to TRBJ2-6; either TRBD1 or TRBD2 may fit D (6 bases each). This CDR3 region has 18 residues. Germline assignment: CDR1 MGHDK and CDR2 SYGVNS. The V gene lost 8 bases and the J gene lost 13 bases, with 33 bases spanning the gap. The CDR3 spells CASLAVTGTRMPGGVLTF. CDR3 nucleotide sequence: TGTGCCAGCCTTGCCGTAACCGGGACACGGATGCCTGGGGGGGTCCTGACTTTC.